This is a list of T cell receptor beta chains from one sample in a study of PD-1 blockade in classical Hodgkin lymphoma. Produced via immunoSEQ multiplex PCR; TCRdb's table is partial and in-frame only. The sample has about 11,000 clones; around 76% are singletons. The sequenced sample was CD4+ T cells from blood, obtained before the fourth cycle of nivolumab. These receptors were taken from a human donor with classical Hodgkin lymphoma. The CDR3 runs from the conserved cysteine through the conserved F or W. Fields, in order: D gene, clone size, J gene, V gene, CDR3 DNA, CDR3 protein. D genes are given only for firm matches. Some rows have no size entry. The others give once, few or many, or a class for an expanded clone.

>-|-|TRBJ2-5|TRBV18
TGTGCCAGCTCACCAAGTCAGCAAGAGACCCAGTACTTC
CASSPSQQETQYF
>TRBD2|-|TRBJ2-3|TRBV19
TGTGCCAGTAGCCGCGGACTAGCGGGGGGCACAGATACGCAGTATTTT
CASSRGLAGGTDTQYF
>-|-|TRBJ1-2|TRBV5-1
TGCGCCAGCAGCTTTGAAACAGAAGACTATGGCTACACCTTC
CASSFETEDYGYTF
>TRBD1|-|TRBJ2-5|TRBV28
TGTGCCAGCAGTTCTGGACAGGGCCTTGGGACCCAGTACTTC
CASSSGQGLGTQYF
>TRBD2|-|TRBJ2-3|TRBV5-6
TGTGCCAGCAGCCTATTAGCGGGAGGGGGCACAGATACGCAGTATTTT
CASSLLAGGGTDTQYF
>-|-|TRBJ2-7|TRBV28
TGTGCCAGCAGTTTTTCGAGCTCCTACGAGCAGTACTTC
CASSFSSSYEQYF
>-|-|TRBJ1-5|TRBV28
TGTGCCAGCAGTCCCGTAGTGGGGGGTAGTCAGCCCCAGCATTTT
CASSPVVGGSQPQHF
>-|-|TRBJ2-3|TRBV5-8
TGTGCCAGCAGCTTGCTAGGGGCGGATACGCAGTATTTT
CASSLLGADTQYF
>TRBD1|once|TRBJ1-1|TRBV10-3
TGTGCCATCAGCGACAGGGGTTCAACTGAAGCTTTCTTT
CAISDRGSTEAFF
>TRBD1|-|TRBJ2-1|TRBV2
TGTGCCAGCAGCAAGACAGGGCCCCCTTACAATGAGCAGTTCTTC
CASSKTGPPYNEQFF
>-|-|TRBJ2-7|TRBV20-1
TGCAGTGGGGCAGAAACCTACGAGCAGTACTTC
CSGAETYEQYF
>TRBD2|-|TRBJ2-3|TRBV5-5
TGTGCCAGCAGCTTGGGCGGGAGCGGGGCAGATACGCAGTATTTT
CASSLGGSGADTQYF
>-|-|TRBJ2-1|TRBV10-3
TGTGCCATCAGCCAGGTCGGTGAGCAGTTCTTC
CAISQVGEQFF
>-|-|TRBJ2-5|TRBV7-2
TGTGCCAGCAGCTTAGAAGGGGGGACGCGAACCCAGTACTTC
CASSLEGGTRTQYF